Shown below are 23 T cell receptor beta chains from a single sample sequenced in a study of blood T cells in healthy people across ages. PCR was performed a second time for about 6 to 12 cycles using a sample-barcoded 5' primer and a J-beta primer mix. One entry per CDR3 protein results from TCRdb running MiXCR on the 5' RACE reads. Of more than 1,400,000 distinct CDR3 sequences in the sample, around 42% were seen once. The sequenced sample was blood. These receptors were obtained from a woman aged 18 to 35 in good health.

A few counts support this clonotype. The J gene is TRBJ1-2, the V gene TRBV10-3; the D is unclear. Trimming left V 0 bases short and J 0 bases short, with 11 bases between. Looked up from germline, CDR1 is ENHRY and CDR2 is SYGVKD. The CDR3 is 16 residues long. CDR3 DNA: TGTGCCATCAGTGAGTCGCAAGGTTCCCCTAACTATGGCTACACCTTC. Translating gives CAISESQGSPNYGYTF.

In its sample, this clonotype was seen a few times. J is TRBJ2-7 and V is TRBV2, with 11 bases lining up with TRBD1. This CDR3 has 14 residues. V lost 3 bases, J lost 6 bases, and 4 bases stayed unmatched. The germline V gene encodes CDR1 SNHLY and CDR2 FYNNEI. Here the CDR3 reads CASSEDRGLIEQYF. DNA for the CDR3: TGTGCCAGCAGTGAGGACAGGGGGCTGATCGAGCAGTACTTC. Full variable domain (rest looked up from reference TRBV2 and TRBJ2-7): EPEVTQTPSHQVTQMGQEVILRCVPISNHLYFYWYRQILGQKVEFLVSFYNNEISEKSEIFDDQFSVERPDGSNFTLKIRSTKLEDSAMYFCASSEDRGLIEQYFGPGTRLTVT.

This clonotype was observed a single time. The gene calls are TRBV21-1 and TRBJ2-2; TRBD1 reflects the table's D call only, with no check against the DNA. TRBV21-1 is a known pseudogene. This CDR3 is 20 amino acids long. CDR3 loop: CASSTSPARDSITNTGELFF. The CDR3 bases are TGTGCCAGCAGCACAAGTCCAGCCCGGGACAGTATTACGAACACCGGGGAGCTGTTTTTT.

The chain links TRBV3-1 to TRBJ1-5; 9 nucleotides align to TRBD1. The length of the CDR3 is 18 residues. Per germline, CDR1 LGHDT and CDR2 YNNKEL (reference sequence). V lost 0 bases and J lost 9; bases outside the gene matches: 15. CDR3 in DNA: TGTGCCAGCAGCCAAGAGGGGACAGGGCGCCTCGGACCTCGGCCCCAGCATTTT. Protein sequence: CASSQEGTGRLGPRPQHF.

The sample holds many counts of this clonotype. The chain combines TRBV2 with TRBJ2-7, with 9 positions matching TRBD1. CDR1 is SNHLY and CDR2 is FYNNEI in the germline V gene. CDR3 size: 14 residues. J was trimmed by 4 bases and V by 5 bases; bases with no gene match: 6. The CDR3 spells CASSLRGQGYEQYF. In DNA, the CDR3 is TGTGCCAGCAGTCTTAGGGGACAGGGTTACGAGCAGTACTTC. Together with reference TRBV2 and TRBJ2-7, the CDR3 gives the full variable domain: EPEVTQTPSHQVTQMGQEVILRCVPISNHLYFYWYRQILGQKVEFLVSFYNNEISEKSEIFDDQFSVERPDGSNFTLKIRSTKLEDSAMYFCASSLRGQGYEQYFGPGTRLTVT.

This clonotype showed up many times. The CDR3 protein is CASSRDRPYEQYF. Here the CDR3 DNA reads TGTGCCAGCAGCCGGGACAGACCCTACGAGCAGTACTTC. The rearrangement links TRBV11-1 to TRBJ2-7; TRBD1 agrees at 7 bases. The CDR3 extends over 13 amino acids. Germline V gives CDR1 SGHAT, CDR2 FQDESV (reference sequence). V was clipped by 5 bases and J by 2 bases; unmatched bases: 3. Variable domain in full (rest from reference TRBV11-1 and TRBJ2-7): EAEVAQSPRYKITEKSQAVAFWCDPISGHATLYWYRQILGQGPELLVQFQDESVVDDSQLPKDRFSAERLKGVDSTLKIQPAELGDSAMYLCASSRDRPYEQYFGPGTRLTVT.

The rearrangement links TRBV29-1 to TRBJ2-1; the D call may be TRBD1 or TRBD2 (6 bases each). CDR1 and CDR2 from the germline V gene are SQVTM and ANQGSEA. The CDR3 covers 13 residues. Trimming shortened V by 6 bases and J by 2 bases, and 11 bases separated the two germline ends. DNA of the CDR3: TGCAGCGTCCCTAGGGGGGCCTACAATGAGCAGTTCTTC. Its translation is CSVPRGAYNEQFF.

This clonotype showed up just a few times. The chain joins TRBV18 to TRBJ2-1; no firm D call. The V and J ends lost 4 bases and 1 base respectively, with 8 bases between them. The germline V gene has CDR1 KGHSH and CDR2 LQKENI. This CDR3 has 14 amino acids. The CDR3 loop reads CASSRAQSYNEQFF. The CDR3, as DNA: TGTGCCAGCTCACGTGCTCAGTCCTACAATGAGCAGTTCTTC.

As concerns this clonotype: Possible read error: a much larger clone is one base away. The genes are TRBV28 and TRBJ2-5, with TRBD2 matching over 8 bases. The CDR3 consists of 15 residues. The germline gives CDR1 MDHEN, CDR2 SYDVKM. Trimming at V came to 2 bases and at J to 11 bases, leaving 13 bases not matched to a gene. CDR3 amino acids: CASSLGGGIYNEQYF. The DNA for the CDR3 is TGTGCCAGCAGTTTAGGCGGGGGGATCTACAATGAGCAGTACTTC.

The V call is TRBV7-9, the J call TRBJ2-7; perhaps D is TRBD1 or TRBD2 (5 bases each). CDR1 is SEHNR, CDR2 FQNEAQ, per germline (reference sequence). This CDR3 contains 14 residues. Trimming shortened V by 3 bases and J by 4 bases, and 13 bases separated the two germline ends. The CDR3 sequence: CASSFESGPYEQYF. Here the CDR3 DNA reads TGTGCCAGCAGCTTTGAATCGGGGCCGTACGAGCAGTACTTC.

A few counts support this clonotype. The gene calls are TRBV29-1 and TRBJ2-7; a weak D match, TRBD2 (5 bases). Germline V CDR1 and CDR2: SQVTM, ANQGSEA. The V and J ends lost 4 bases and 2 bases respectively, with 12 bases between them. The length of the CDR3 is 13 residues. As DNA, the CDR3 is TGCAGCGTTGTTGGTTACGGGGCCTACGAGCAGTACTTC. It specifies CSVVGYGAYEQYF.

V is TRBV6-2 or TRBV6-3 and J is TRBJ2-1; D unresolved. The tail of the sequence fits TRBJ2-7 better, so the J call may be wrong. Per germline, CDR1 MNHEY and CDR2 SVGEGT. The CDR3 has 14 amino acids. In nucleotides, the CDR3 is TGTGCCAGCAGTTCTGGAAGGTCCTACAATGAGCAGTACTTC. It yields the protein CASSSGRSYNEQYF.

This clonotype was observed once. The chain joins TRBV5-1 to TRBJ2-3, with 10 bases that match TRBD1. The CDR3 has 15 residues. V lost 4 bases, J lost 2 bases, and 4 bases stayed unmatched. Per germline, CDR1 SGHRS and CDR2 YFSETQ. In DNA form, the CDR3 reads TGCGCCAGCAGCGCCGGGACAGGGGTCACAGATACGCAGTATTTT. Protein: CASSAGTGVTDTQYF.

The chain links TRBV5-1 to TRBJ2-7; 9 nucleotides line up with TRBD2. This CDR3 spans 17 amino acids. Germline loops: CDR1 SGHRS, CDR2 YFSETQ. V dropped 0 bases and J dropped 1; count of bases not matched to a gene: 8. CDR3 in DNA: TGCGCCAGCAGCTTGGCCAGCGGGGGGTCCATTTCCTACGAGCAGTACTTC. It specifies CASSLASGGSISYEQYF.

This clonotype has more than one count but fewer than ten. CDR3: CASQPGGGSYEQYF. DNA of the CDR3: TGTGCCAGCCAGCCTGGGGGGGGATCCTACGAGCAGTACTTC. The chain is built from TRBV6-6 and TRBJ2-7; 7 bases line up with TRBD2. V shed 8 bases and J 1 base; nucleotides not matched to a gene: 8. This CDR3 has 14 amino acids. Germline V CDR1 and CDR2: MNHNY, SVGAGI (reference sequence).

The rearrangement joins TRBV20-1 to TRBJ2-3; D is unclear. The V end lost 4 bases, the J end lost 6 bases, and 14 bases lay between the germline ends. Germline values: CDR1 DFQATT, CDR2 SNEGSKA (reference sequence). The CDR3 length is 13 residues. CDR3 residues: CSATSPSRDTQYF. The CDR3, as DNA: TGCAGTGCTACATCCCCGTCGCGCGATACGCAGTATTTT.

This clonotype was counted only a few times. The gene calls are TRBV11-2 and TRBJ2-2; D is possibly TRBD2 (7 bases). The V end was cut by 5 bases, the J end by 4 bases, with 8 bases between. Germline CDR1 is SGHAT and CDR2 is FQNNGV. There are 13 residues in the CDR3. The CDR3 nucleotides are TGTGCCAGCAGCCGGGGGGCCACCGGGGAGCTGTTTTTT. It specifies CASSRGATGELFF.

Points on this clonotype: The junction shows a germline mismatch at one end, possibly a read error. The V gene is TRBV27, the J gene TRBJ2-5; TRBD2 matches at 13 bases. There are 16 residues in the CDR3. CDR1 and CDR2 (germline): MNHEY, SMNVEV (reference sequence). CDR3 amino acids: CAGSTTLAGGQNEQYF. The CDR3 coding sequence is TGTGCCGGCAGCACTACACTAGCGGGGGGGCAAAATGAGCAGTACTTC.

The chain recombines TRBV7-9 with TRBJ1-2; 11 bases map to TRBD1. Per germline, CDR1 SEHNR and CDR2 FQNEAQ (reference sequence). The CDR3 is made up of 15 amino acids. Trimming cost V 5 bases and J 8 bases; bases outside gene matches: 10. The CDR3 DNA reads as TGTGCCAGCAGCGACCCGGGACAGGGGGTGCCCGGCTACACCTTC. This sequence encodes CASSDPGQGVPGYTF.

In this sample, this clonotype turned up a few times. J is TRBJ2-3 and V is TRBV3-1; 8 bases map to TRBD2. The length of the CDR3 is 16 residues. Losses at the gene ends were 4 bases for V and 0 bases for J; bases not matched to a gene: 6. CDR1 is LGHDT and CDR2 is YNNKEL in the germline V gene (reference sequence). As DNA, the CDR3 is TGTGCCAGCAGCCTAGACCGGGGGGGCAGCACAGATACGCAGTATTTT. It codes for CASSLDRGGSTDTQYF.

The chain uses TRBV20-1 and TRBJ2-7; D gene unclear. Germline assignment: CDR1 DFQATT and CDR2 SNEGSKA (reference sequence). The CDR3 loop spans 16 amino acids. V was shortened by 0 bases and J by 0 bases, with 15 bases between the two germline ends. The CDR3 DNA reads TGCAGTGCTAGAGATCTCGGTTGGCAAAGCTCCTACGAGCAGTACTTC. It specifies CSARDLGWQSSYEQYF.

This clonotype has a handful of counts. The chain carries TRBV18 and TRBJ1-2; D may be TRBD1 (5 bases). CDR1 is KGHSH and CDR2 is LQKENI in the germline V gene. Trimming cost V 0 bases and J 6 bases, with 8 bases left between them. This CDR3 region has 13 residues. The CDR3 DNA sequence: TGTGCCAGCTCACCACCGCAGGGAAATGGCTACACCTTC. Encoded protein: CASSPPQGNGYTF.

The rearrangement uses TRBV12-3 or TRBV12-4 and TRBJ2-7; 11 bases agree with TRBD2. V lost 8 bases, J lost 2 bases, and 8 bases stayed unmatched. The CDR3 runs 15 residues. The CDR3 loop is CASAELAGEAYEQYF. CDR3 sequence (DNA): TGTGCCAGCGCCGAACTAGCGGGGGAGGCCTACGAGCAGTACTTC.